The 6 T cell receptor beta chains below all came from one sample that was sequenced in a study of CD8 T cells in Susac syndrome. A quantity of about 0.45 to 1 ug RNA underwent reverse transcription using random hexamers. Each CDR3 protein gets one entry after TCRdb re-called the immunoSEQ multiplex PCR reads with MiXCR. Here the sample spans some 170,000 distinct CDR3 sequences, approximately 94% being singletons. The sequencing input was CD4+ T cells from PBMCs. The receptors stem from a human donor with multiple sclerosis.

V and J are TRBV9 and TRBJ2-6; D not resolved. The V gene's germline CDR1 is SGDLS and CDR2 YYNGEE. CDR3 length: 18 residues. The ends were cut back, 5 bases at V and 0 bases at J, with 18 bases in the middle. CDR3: CASRDSGRGPSGANVLTF. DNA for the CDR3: TGTGCCAGCAGAGACTCGGGCCGTGGGCCCTCTGGGGCCAACGTCCTGACTTTC.

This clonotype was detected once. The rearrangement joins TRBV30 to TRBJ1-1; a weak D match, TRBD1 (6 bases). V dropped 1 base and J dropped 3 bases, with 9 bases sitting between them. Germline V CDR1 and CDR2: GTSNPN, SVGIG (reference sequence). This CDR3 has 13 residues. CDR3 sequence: CAWSAGVDTEAFF. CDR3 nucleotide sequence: TGTGCCTGGAGTGCAGGGGTAGACACTGAAGCTTTCTTT.

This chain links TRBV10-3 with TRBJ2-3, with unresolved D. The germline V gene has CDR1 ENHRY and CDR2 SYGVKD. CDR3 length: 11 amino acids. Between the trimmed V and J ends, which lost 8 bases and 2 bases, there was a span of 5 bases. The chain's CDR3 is CAIGNTDTQYF. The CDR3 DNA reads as TGTGCCATCGGCAACACAGATACGCAGTATTTT.

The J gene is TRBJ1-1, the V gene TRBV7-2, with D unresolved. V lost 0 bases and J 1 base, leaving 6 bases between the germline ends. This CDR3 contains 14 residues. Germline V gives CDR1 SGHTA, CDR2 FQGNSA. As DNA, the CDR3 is TGTGCCAGCAGCTTAGCCGGCTGGAACACTGAAGCTTTCTTT. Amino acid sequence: CASSLAGWNTEAFF.

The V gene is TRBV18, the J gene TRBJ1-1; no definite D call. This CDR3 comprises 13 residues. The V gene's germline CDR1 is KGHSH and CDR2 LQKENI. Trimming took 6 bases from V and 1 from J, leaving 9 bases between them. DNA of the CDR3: TGTGCCAGCTCCTTATCGTGGAACACTGAAGCTTTCTTT. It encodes CASSLSWNTEAFF.

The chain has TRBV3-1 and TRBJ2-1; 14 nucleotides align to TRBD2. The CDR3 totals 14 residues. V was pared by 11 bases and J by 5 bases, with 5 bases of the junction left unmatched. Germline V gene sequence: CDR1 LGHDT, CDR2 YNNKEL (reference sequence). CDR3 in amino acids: CACGLAGGHNEQFF. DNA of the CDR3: TGTGCCTGCGGACTAGCGGGAGGCCACAATGAGCAGTTCTTC.